These T cell receptor beta chains were read from a single sample in a study of OX40 agonist ivuxolimab in advanced cancers. Some clones are missing from TCRdb's copy, which holds only in-frame ones; the method was immunoSEQ multiplex PCR. Of some 60,000 clones in the sample, over 75% were seen once. The sequences come from CD4+ or CD8+ T cells sorted from blood, collected in a trial of the OX40 agonist ivuxolimab. The origin of the receptors is an adult with an advanced solid tumor such as melanoma, head and neck, liver or kidney cancer. Both conserved end residues are part of each CDR3. A D gene is named only where the DNA matches it firmly. For some rows the clone size is stated as once, few or many, or as a class when expanded; others skip it.

abundance	d_gene	len	v_gene	j_gene	CDR3aa
once	-	14	TRBV5-4	TRBJ2-5	CASSEPGPLETQYF
-	TRBD1	13	TRBV30	TRBJ1-4	CAWSQGGNEKLFF
-	-	16	TRBV13	TRBJ2-1	CASSEEGLYYNNEQFF
-	-	13	TRBV29-1	TRBJ2-3	CSVARGRQDTQYF
-	-	13	TRBV15	TRBJ1-5	CATKKYRGQPQHF
few	-	14	TRBV19	TRBJ2-7	CASSMTGSSYEQYF
-	-	14	TRBV6-1	TRBJ2-3	CASRSNTGTDTQYF
-	-	16	TRBV10-3	TRBJ1-6	CATAPAGPAYNSPLHF
-	-	14	TRBV9	TRBJ2-1	CASSVARAGREQFF
few	-	11	TRBV12-5	TRBJ1-2	CASGLYQGYTF
-	-	13	TRBV15	TRBJ1-2	CATSRQGRDGYTF
-	-	12	TRBV12-5	TRBJ1-1	CASGLIGGEAFF
-	TRBD1	14	TRBV7-8	TRBJ2-7	CASSLRTGTYEQYF
-	-	15	TRBV7-8	TRBJ1-1	CASSPWALANTEAFF
-	-	14	TRBV6-4	TRBJ2-3	CASRDDPGTDTQYF
-	-	13	TRBV2	TRBJ1-5	CASRRHLNQPQHF
-	-	13	TRBV5-1	TRBJ2-5	CASSLYSQETQYF
-	-	14	TRBV6-5	TRBJ1-1	CASTLKGSWTEAFF
-	-	15	TRBV19	TRBJ2-1	CASSIDHRINNEQFF
-	TRBD1	14	TRBV4-3	TRBJ2-3	CASSQDRGKDTQYF
-	-	13	TRBV7-2	TRBJ2-7	CASSHRGTYEQYF
few	-	13	TRBV9	TRBJ2-2	CASSPWTTGELFF
-	-	16	TRBV10-1	TRBJ2-3	CASSDTTGFATDTQYF
few	-	11	TRBV20-1	TRBJ1-2	CSASSGYGYTF
-	-	15	TRBV7-8	TRBJ1-5	CASSLGVPGEQPQHF
-	-	14	TRBV5-1	TRBJ1-2	CASSLDGRNYGYTF
-	-	14	TRBV11-3	TRBJ2-3	CASSSTGSTDTQYF
-	-	17	TRBV28	TRBJ2-1	CASSLKLGRPVHNEQFF
-	TRBD1	17	TRBV7-9	TRBJ2-3	CASSTQTGAMISDTQYF
once	-	16	TRBV14	TRBJ2-2	CASSQWARTNTGELFF
-	TRBD1	15	TRBV2	TRBJ2-2	CASRTRPTGTGELFF